This T cell receptor beta chain comes out of a study of control samples from healthy donors and cancer patients. Trimming at V came to 4 bases and at J to 8 bases, leaving 12 bases not matched to a gene. The CDR3 contains 15 residues. The germline V gene has CDR1 GTSNPN and CDR2 SVGIG (reference sequence). Clones were read by immunoSEQ multiplex PCR, and TCRdb kept only the in-frame ones, dropping some. The sample has about 160,000 clones; just over 95% are singletons. This TCR derives from a woman in her 30s in good health. The sequenced sample consisted of blood. The V call is TRBV30, the J call TRBJ2-4, with 9 bases lining up with TRBD2. CDR3 DNA: TGTGCCTGGACCCGACGGTGGCGGGGGGGCGACATTCAGTACTTC. This encodes CAWTRRWRGGDIQYF.